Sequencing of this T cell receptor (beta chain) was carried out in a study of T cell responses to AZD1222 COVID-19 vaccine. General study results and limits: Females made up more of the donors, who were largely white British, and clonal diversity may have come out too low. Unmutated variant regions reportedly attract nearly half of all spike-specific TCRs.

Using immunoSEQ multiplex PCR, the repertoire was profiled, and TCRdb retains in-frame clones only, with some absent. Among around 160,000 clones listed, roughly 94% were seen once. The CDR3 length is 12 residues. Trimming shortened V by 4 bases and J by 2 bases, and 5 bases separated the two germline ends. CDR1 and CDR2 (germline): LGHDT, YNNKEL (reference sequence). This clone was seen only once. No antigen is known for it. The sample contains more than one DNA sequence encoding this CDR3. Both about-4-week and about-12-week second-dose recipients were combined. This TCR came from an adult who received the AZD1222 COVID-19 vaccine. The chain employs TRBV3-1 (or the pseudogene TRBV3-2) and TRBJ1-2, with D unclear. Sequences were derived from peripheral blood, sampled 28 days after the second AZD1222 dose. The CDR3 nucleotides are TGTGCCAGCAGCCTAACCAACTATGGCTACACCTTC. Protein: CASSLTNYGYTF.